The subject of this entry is one T cell receptor beta chain. Only in-frame clones appear in the TCRdb table, and some are missing; sequencing was by immunoSEQ multiplex PCR. The table includes approximately 320,000 clones, about 87% detected once. This sample is drawn from a study of blood T cell repertoires in COVID-19. As for the study in general: Samples came from the United States, Italy and Spain, spanning acute and convalescent COVID-19.

Clinical history as reported by participants underpinned cohort assignment. The source of this sequence is a woman younger than 35 who had recovered from COVID-19. Sequencing input: PBMCs or T cells enriched from blood (not recorded which).

CDR3: CASSLRLREANVLTF. The CDR3 nucleotides read TGTGCCAGCAGCTTGAGATTGCGTGAGGCCAACGTCCTGACTTTC. The chain combines TRBV5-8 with TRBJ2-6; unclear D gene. The CDR3 loop spans 15 amino acids. Per the germline V gene, CDR1 is SGHTS and CDR2 is YDEGEE. The ends were cut back, 1 base at V and 6 bases at J, with 11 bases in the middle.